This TCR beta chain is from a study of vaccination and CD4 T cells after COVID-19. Study summary: For each participant, vaccination comprised two doses of either the BNT162b2 or the mRNA-1273 vaccine. Overlapping spike peptides served as the stimulus for the cells. These peptides came from SARS-CoV-2 and from the common cold coronaviruses HCoV-NL63, HCoV-OC43 and HCoV-229E. Investigators sampled a few convalescent patients at day 14 and days 161 to 241 post-vaccination.

Unmatched junction bases numbered 9, after V lost 10 bases and J lost 8 bases. The CDR3 is 13 residues long. Germline CDR1 SNHLY, CDR2 FYNNEI. The Oncomine TCR Beta short-read assay sequenced DNA from cultured CD4+ T cells. In TCRdb, the PCR reads were re-called with MiXCR into one record per CDR3 protein. The repertoire holds 17,000 or so distinct CDR3 sequences, with roughly half as singletons. The time point was: late sampling 161 to 241 days after vaccination in three convalescent patients. Treatment of the sample: approximately nine-day PBMC culture with coronavirus spike peptide pools or control peptides (ViraFEST assay). As to this clonotype: Its antigen remains unknown.

Sample: CD4+ T cells from blood, cultured in vitro, taken about 7 months after SARS-CoV-2 vaccination. This sequence was found in a human donor who had recovered from COVID-19. V gene TRBV2 combines with J gene TRBJ1-2; 11 bases line up with TRBD1. CDR3 sequence (DNA): TGTGCCACTACAAAGGACAGGGGGCAAGGCTACACCTTC. Translated: CATTKDRGQGYTF.